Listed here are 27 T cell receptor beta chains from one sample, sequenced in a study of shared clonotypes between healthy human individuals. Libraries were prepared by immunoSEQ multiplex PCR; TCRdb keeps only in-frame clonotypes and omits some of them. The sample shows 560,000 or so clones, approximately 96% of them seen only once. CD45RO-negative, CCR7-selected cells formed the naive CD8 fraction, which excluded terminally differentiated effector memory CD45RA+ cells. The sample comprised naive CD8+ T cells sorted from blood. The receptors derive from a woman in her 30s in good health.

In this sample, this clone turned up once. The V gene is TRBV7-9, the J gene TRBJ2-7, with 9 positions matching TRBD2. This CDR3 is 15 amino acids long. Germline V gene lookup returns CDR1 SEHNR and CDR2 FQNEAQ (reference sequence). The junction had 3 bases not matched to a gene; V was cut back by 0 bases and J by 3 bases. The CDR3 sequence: CASSLATSGLYEQYF. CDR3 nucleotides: TGTGCCAGCAGCTTAGCGACTAGCGGCCTCTACGAGCAGTACTTC. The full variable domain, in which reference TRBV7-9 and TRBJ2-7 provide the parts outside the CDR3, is DTGVSQNPRHKITKRGQNVTFRCDPISEHNRLYWYRQTLGQGPEFLTYFQNEAQLEKSRLLSDRFSAERPKGSFSTLEIQRTEQGDSAMYLCASSLATSGLYEQYFGPGTRLTVT.

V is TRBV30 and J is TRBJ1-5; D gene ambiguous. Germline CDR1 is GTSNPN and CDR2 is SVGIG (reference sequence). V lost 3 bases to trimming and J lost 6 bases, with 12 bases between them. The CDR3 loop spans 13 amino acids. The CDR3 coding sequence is TGTGCCTGGAGCGCTGATTTCAGTCAGCCCCAGCATTTT. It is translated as CAWSADFSQPQHF.

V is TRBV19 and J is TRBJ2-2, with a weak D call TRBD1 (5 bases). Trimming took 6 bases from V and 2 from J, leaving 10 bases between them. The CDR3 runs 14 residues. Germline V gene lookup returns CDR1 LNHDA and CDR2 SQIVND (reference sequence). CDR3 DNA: TGTGCCAGTAGAGTCCAGGGAAACACCGGGGAGCTGTTTTTT. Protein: CASRVQGNTGELFF.

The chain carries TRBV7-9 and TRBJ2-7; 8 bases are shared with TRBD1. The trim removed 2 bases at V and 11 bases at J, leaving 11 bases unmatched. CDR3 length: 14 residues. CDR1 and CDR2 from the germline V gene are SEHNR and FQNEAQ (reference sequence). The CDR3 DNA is TGTGCCAGCAGCTTATCAGACAGGGGAGGACCTGAGTACTTC. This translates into CASSLSDRGGPEYF.

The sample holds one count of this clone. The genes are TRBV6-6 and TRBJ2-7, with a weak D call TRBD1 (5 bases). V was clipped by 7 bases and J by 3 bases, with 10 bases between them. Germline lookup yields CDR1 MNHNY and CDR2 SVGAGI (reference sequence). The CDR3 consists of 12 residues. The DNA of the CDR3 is TGTGCCAGCACTCCCGGACACTACGAGCAGTACTTC. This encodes CASTPGHYEQYF.

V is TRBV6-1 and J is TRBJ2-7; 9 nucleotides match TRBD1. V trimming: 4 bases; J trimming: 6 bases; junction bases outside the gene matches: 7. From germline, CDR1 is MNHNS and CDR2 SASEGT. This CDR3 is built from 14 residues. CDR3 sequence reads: CASSVGTGNSEQYF. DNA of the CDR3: TGTGCCAGCAGTGTAGGGACAGGGAATAGCGAGCAGTACTTC.

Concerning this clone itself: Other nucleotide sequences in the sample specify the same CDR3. The CDR3 protein is CSVEDGYGYTF. The DNA for the CDR3 is TGCAGCGTTGAAGATGGGTATGGCTACACCTTC. V usage is TRBV29-1 and J usage is TRBJ1-2, with D hard to call. There are 11 residues in the CDR3. Per the germline V gene, CDR1 is SQVTM and CDR2 is ANQGSEA. Trimming shortened V by 0 bases and J by 5 bases, and 4 bases separated the two germline ends.

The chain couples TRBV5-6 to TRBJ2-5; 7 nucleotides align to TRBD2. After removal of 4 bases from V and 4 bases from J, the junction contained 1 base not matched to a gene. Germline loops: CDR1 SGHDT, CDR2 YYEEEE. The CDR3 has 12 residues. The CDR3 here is CASSPGGETQYF. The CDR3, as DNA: TGTGCCAGCAGCCCGGGGGGAGAGACCCAGTACTTC. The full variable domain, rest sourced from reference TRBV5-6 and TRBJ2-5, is DAGVTQSPTHLIKTRGQQVTLRCSPKSGHDTVSWYQQALGQGPQFIFQYYEEEERQRGNFPDRFSGHQFPNYSSELNVNALLLGDSALYLCASSPGGETQYFGPGTRLLVL.

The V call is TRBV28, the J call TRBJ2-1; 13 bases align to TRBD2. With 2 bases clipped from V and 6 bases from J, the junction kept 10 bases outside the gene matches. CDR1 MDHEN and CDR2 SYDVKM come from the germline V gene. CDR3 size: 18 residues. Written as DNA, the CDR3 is TGTGCCAGCAGTTTACCCCTGACTAGCGGGAGGCCCTCCAATGAGCAGTTCTTC. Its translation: CASSLPLTSGRPSNEQFF.

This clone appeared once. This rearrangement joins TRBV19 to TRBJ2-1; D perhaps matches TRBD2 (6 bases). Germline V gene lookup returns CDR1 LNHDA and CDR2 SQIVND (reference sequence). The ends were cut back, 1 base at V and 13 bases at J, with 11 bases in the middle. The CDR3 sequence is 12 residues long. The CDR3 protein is CASSIGGTEQFF. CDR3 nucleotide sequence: TGTGCCAGTAGTATAGGGGGGACTGAACAGTTCTTC.

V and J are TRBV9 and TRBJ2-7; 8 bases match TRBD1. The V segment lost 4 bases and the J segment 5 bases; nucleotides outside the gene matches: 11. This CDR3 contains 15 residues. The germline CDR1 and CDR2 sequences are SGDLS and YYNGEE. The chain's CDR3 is CASSLRSGQVDEQYF. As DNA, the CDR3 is TGTGCCAGCAGCCTTCGCTCGGGACAGGTAGACGAGCAGTACTTC.

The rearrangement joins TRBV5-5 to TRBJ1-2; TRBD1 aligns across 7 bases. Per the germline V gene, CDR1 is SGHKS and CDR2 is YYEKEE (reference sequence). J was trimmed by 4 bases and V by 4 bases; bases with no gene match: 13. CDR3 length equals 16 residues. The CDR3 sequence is CASSEDTGAEAYGYTF. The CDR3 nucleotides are TGTGCCAGCAGCGAAGATACAGGGGCCGAAGCCTATGGCTACACCTTC.

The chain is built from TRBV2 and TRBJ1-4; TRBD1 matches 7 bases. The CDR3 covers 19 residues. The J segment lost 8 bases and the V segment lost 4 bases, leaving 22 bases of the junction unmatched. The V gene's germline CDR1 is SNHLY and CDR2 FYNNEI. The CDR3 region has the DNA TGTGCCAGCAGTGGACGTTTCGGACAGGCCGTCCTACCCCGAGAAAAACTGTTTTTT. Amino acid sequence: CASSGRFGQAVLPREKLFF.

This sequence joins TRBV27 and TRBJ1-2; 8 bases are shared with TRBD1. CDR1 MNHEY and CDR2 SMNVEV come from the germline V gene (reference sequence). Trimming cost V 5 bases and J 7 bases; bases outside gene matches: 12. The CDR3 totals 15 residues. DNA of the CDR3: TGTGCCAGCAGTCTCACGGGACAGGAGGGTGCTGGCTACACCTTC. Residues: CASSLTGQEGAGYTF.

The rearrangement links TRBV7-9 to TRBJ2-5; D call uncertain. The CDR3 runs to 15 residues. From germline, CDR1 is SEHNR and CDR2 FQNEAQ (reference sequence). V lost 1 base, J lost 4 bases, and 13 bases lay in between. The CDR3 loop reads CASSLGFSTIETQYF. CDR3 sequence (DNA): TGTGCCAGCAGCTTAGGCTTTTCAACGATAGAGACCCAGTACTTC.

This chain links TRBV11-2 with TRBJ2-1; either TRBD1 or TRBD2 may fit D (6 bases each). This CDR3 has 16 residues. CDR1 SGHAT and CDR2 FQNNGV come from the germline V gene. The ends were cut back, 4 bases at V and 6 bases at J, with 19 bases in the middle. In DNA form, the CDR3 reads TGTGCCAGCAGCTCCCCGGCCCGGGGGCGCCCCAATGAGCAGTTCTTC. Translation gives CASSSPARGRPNEQFF.

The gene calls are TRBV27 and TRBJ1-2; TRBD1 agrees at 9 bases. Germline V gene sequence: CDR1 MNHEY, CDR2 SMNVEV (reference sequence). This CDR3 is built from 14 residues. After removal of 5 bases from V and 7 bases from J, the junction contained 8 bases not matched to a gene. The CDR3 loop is CASSPYRGQGGYTF. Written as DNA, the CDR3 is TGTGCCAGCAGTCCATACAGGGGGCAAGGTGGCTACACCTTC.

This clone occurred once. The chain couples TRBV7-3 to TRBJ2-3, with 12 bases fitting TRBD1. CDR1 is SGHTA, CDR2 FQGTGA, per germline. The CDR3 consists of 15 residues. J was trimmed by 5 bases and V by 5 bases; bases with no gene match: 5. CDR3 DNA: TGTGCCAGCAGCGCCGGGACAGGGGGCTTAGATACGCAGTATTTT. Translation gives CASSAGTGGLDTQYF.

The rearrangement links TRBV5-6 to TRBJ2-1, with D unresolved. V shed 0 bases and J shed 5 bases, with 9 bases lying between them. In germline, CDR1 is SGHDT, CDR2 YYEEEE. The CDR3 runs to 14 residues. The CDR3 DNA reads TGTGCCAGCAGCTTGGGCGGAACCCACAATGAGCAGTTCTTC. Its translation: CASSLGGTHNEQFF.

The CDR3 bases are TGTGCCAGCAGCTTTCTAGCGGGGACAGCTGAGCAGTTCTTC. Its protein product is CASSFLAGTAEQFF. The gene calls are TRBV5-6 and TRBJ2-1; the match to TRBD2 covers 9 bases. V was pared by 2 bases and J by 9 bases, with 6 bases of the junction left unmatched. Germline CDR1 reads SGHDT; CDR2 reads YYEEEE. The CDR3 contains 14 residues. Variable domain in full (rest from reference TRBV5-6 and TRBJ2-1): DAGVTQSPTHLIKTRGQQVTLRCSPKSGHDTVSWYQQALGQGPQFIFQYYEEEERQRGNFPDRFSGHQFPNYSSELNVNALLLGDSALYLCASSFLAGTAEQFFGPGTRLTVL.

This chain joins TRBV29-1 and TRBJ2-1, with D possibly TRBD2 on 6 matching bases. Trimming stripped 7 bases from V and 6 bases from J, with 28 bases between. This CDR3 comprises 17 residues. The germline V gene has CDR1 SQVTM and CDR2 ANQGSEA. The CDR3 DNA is TGCAGCGAACGCTTTGTTACTGGTGGAGGGCCCTCCAATGAGCAGTTCTTC. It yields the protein CSERFVTGGGPSNEQFF.

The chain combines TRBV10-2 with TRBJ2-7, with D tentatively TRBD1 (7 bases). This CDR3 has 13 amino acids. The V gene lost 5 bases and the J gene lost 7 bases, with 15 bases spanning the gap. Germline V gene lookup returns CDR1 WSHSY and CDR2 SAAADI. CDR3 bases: TGCGCCAGCAGTCACGACAGGGCGGGAGAGCAGTACTTC. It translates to CASSHDRAGEQYF.

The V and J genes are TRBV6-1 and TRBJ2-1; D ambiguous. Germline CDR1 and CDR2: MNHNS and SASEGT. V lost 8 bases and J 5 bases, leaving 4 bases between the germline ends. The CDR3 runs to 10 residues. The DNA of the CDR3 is TGTGCCAGCGGGGACAATGAGCAGTTCTTC. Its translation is CASGDNEQFF.

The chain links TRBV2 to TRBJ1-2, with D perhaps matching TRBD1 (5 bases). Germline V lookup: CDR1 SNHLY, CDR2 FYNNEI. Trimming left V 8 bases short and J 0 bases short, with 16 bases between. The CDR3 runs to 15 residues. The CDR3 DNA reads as TGTGCCAGCCCCAGGGTCCCCGAAGCTAACTATGGCTACACCTTC. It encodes CASPRVPEANYGYTF.

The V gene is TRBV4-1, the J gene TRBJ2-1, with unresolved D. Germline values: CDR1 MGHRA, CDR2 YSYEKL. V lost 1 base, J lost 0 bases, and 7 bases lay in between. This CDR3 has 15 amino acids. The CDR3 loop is CASSQVRSSYNEQFF. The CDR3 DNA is TGCGCCAGCAGCCAAGTAAGGAGCTCCTACAATGAGCAGTTCTTC.

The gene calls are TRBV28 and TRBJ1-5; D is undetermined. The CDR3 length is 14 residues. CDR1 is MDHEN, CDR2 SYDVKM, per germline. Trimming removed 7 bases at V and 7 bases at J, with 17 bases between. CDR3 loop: CASNSKWVGQPQHF. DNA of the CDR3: TGTGCCAGCAATAGTAAGTGGGTGGGCCAGCCCCAGCATTTT.

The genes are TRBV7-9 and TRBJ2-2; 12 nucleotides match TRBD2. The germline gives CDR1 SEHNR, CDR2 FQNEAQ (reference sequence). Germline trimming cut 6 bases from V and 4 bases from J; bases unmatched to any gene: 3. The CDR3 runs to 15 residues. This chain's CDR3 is CASRSSGRGTGELFF. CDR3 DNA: TGTGCCAGCAGATCTAGCGGGAGGGGCACCGGGGAGCTGTTTTTT. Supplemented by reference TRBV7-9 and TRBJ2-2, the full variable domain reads DTGVSQNPRHKITKRGQNVTFRCDPISEHNRLYWYRQTLGQGPEFLTYFQNEAQLEKSRLLSDRFSAERPKGSFSTLEIQRTEQGDSAMYLCASRSSGRGTGELFFGEGSRLTVL.